A single sample gave rise to the 9 T cell receptor beta chains below, sequenced in a study of cytomegalovirus exposure and HLA in healthy donors. The method was immunoSEQ multiplex PCR; TCRdb's version includes in-frame clones alone and lacks a portion of them. The sample records about 68,000 clones, around 97% being singletons. Sequencing input: PBMCs. Receptor source: a man between 18 and 35 years old in good health and CMV-seronegative.

This rearrangement joins TRBV10-2 to TRBJ1-1; the match to TRBD1 covers 7 bases. Germline CDR1 is WSHSY and CDR2 is SAAADI. The V gene end was trimmed by 10 bases and the J gene end by 1 base; junction bases not matched to a gene: 3. The CDR3 runs 12 residues. CDR3 protein: CATYRGNTEAFF. The DNA of the CDR3 is TGCGCCACCTACAGGGGGAACACTGAAGCTTTCTTT.

The CDR3 loop reads CASSLVASGRGNEQFF. DNA for the CDR3: TGCGCCAGCAGCTTGGTAGCTAGCGGGAGAGGGAATGAGCAGTTCTTC. This chain connects TRBV5-1 to TRBJ2-1, with 10 bases fitting TRBD2. With V trimmed by 0 bases and J by 7 bases, 7 bases remained unmatched. The CDR3 has 16 residues. Germline CDR1 is SGHRS and CDR2 is YFSETQ.

The rearrangement links TRBV28 to TRBJ1-1; 7 positions match TRBD1. The CDR3 length is 18 residues. Trimming cost V 1 base and J 0 bases; bases outside gene matches: 11. Germline loops: CDR1 MDHEN, CDR2 SYDVKM. CDR3 DNA sequence: TGTGCCAGCAGTTTATCGTCGGGACAGCTAAACCTGAACACTGAAGCTTTCTTT. It is translated as CASSLSSGQLNLNTEAFF.

The CDR3 DNA sequence: TGTGCCAGCTCACCCCACTGGTGGGGCGCGTCCTACGAGCAGTACTTC. As protein: CASSPHWWGASYEQYF. The rearrangement joins TRBV18 to TRBJ2-7; perhaps TRBD1 as D (5 bases). The CDR3 covers 16 residues. The V end lost 3 bases, the J end lost 1 base, and 16 bases lay between the germline ends. Germline CDR1 and CDR2: KGHSH and LQKENI. The variable domain in full, completed from reference TRBV18 and TRBJ2-7, reads NAGVMQNPRHLVRRRGQEARLRCSPMKGHSHVYWYRQLPEEGLKFMVYLQKENIIDESGMPKERFSAEFPKEGPSILRIQQVVRGDSAAYFCASSPHWWGASYEQYFGPGTRLTVT.

The chain combines TRBV7-9 with TRBJ2-5; 7 nucleotides agree with TRBD2. The tail of the sequence fits TRBJ2-7 better, so the J call may be wrong. The length of the CDR3 is 12 residues. The germline gives CDR1 SEHNR, CDR2 FQNEAQ (reference sequence). The CDR3 loop is CASSPGGYEQYF. In nucleotides, the CDR3 is TGTGCCAGCAGCCCGGGGGGTTACGAGCAGTACTTC.

The chain carries TRBV4-2 and TRBJ1-2, with a possible D match to TRBD1 (5 bases). The germline V gene has CDR1 LGHNA and CDR2 YNFKEQ. Trimming pared 4 bases from V and 4 bases from J, leaving 16 bases between. This CDR3 spans 15 amino acids. DNA for the CDR3: TGTGCCAGCAGCCCCTATGGGGCAGAAGGCTATGGCTACACCTTC. It is translated as CASSPYGAEGYGYTF.

With respect to this clone: Sequence at one end of the junction differs from germline and may be a read error. The chain employs TRBV19 and TRBJ2-2; the D gene is possibly TRBD2 (5 bases). From germline, CDR1 is LNHDA and CDR2 SQIVND (reference sequence). This CDR3 spans 13 amino acids. CDR3 protein: CASSGGYTGKLFF. The CDR3 DNA reads TGTGCCAGTAGTGGCGGATACACCGGGAAGCTGTTTTTT. Full variable domain (outside the CDR3, taken from reference TRBV19 and TRBJ2-2): DGGITQSPKYLFRKEGQNVTLSCEQNLNHDAMYWYRQDPGQGLRLIYYSQIVNDFQKGDIAEGYSVSREKKESFPLTVTSAQKNPTAFYLCASSGGYTGKLFFGEGSRLTVL.

This chain uses TRBV5-1 with TRBJ2-3; tentative D call: TRBD2 (6 bases). In germline, CDR1 is SGHRS, CDR2 YFSETQ. This CDR3 is 15 amino acids long. Between the trimmed V and J ends, which lost 0 bases and 5 bases, there was a span of 13 bases. The CDR3 loop reads CASSLGQRRGDTQYF. As DNA, the CDR3 is TGCGCCAGCAGCTTGGGCCAGCGGAGGGGAGATACGCAGTATTTT.

This chain connects TRBV9 to TRBJ1-1; D gene unclear. This CDR3 has 14 residues. V dropped 0 bases and J dropped 1 base, with 7 bases sitting between them. Germline loops: CDR1 SGDLS, CDR2 YYNGEE. The CDR3 spells CASSVEGGNTEAFF. Here the CDR3 DNA reads TGTGCCAGCAGCGTAGAGGGAGGGAACACTGAAGCTTTCTTT. Drawing the rest from reference TRBV9 and TRBJ1-1, the complete variable domain is DSGVTQTPKHLITATGQRVTLRCSPRSGDLSVYWYQQSLDQGLQFLIQYYNGEERAKGNILERFSAQQFPDLHSELNLSSLELGDSALYFCASSVEGGNTEAFFGQGTRLTVV.